The next 30 T cell receptor beta chains were all read from a single sample in a study of OX40 agonist ivuxolimab in advanced cancers. Generated by immunoSEQ multiplex PCR, the TCRdb table keeps only in-frame clones and is missing some. In the table there are around 70,000 clones, roughly 84% of which are singletons. The specimen was CD4+ or CD8+ T cells sorted from blood, collected in a trial of the OX40 agonist ivuxolimab. Receptors were obtained from an adult with an advanced solid tumor such as melanoma, head and neck, liver or kidney cancer.

This clone came up once. V and J are TRBV19 and TRBJ1-1; no clear D gene. There are 13 residues in the CDR3. Germline V gene sequence: CDR1 LNHDA, CDR2 SQIVND (reference sequence). Trimming shortened V by 5 bases and J by 1 base, and 8 bases separated the two germline ends. The CDR3 here is CASSPRSNTEAFF. CDR3 DNA sequence: TGTGCCAGTAGTCCCCGGTCGAACACTGAAGCTTTCTTT.

V usage is TRBV27 and J usage is TRBJ1-1; maybe TRBD1 (5 bases). V lost 5 bases to trimming and J lost 7 bases, with 17 bases between them. Germline loops: CDR1 MNHEY, CDR2 SMNVEV (reference sequence). This CDR3 spans 14 amino acids. CDR3 amino acids: CASSTRDGKDEAFF. CDR3 nucleotides: TGTGCCAGCAGTACCAGGGACGGGAAAGATGAAGCTTTCTTT.

This clone was detected a few times. V is TRBV9 and J is TRBJ1-6; D is unclear. Per germline, CDR1 SGDLS and CDR2 YYNGEE. V was pared by 0 bases and J by 8 bases, with 12 bases between. There are 15 residues in the CDR3. CDR3 amino acids: CASSVDPTVHSPLHF. As DNA, the CDR3 is TGTGCCAGCAGCGTAGACCCGACGGTACATTCACCCCTCCACTTT. Variable domain in full (rest from reference TRBV9 and TRBJ1-6): DSGVTQTPKHLITATGQRVTLRCSPRSGDLSVYWYQQSLDQGLQFLIQYYNGEERAKGNILERFSAQQFPDLHSELNLSSLELGDSALYFCASSVDPTVHSPLHFGNGTRLTVT.

The chain combines TRBV4-3 with TRBJ1-5; D is unresolved. The CDR3 has 12 residues. The V gene lost 4 bases and the J gene lost 7 bases, with 8 bases spanning the gap. CDR1 is LGHNA and CDR2 is YSLEER in the germline V gene. The DNA for the CDR3 is TGCGCCAGCAGCCGGGGTGGACAGCCCCAGCATTTT. It encodes CASSRGGQPQHF.

The CDR3 region has the DNA TGCGCCAGCAGCTTGACCCCCTCCGGGGAAGAGACCCAGTACTTC. Its protein is CASSLTPSGEETQYF. This rearrangement joins TRBV5-1 to TRBJ2-5, with a weak D call TRBD2 (5 bases). Looked up from germline, CDR1 is SGHRS and CDR2 is YFSETQ. V was shortened by 1 base and J by 3 bases, with 13 bases between the two germline ends. This CDR3 spans 15 amino acids.

The V and J genes are TRBV4-1 and TRBJ2-7; 8 bases match TRBD1. Unmatched junction bases numbered 5, after V lost 2 bases and J lost 5 bases. Germline values: CDR1 MGHRA, CDR2 YSYEKL. The CDR3 length is 14 residues. CDR3 coding DNA: TGCGCCAGCAGCCAACAAAGGACAGGGAACGAGCAGTACTTC. This translates into CASSQQRTGNEQYF.

This clone appeared a few times. The chain combines TRBV4-2 with TRBJ1-2, with 7 bases lining up with TRBD1. This CDR3 has 16 amino acids. Germline lookup yields CDR1 LGHNA and CDR2 YNFKEQ. V was pared by 4 bases and J by 3 bases, with 11 bases of the junction left unmatched. CDR3 nucleotides: TGTGCCAGCAGCCCTGCGGGACAGCCGGGGGACTATGGCTACACCTTC. Amino acid sequence: CASSPAGQPGDYGYTF.

The chain combines TRBV18 with TRBJ2-3; 9 bases line up with TRBD1. This CDR3 contains 17 residues. After removal of 1 base from V and 5 bases from J, the junction contained 10 bases not matched to a gene. Germline V CDR1 and CDR2: KGHSH, LQKENI. Written as DNA, the CDR3 is TGTGCCAGCTCACCACGAGCCTTGGGGACAGGGCTAGATACGCAGTATTTT. This sequence encodes CASSPRALGTGLDTQYF.

J is TRBJ2-3 and V is TRBV7-9, with D tentatively TRBD1 (5 bases). The CDR3 has 16 amino acids. CDR1 SEHNR and CDR2 FQNEAQ come from the germline V gene (reference sequence). V gave up 5 bases and J gave up 3 bases, with 18 bases separating them. This CDR3 reads CASSPPLRAGTDTQYF. CDR3 DNA sequence: TGTGCCAGCAGCCCACCACTCAGGGCAGGGACAGATACGCAGTATTTT. The full variable domain, with the rest looked up from reference TRBV7-9 and TRBJ2-3, is DTGVSQNPRHKITKRGQNVTFRCDPISEHNRLYWYRQTLGQGPEFLTYFQNEAQLEKSRLLSDRFSAERPKGSFSTLEIQRTEQGDSAMYLCASSPPLRAGTDTQYFGPGTRLTVL.

The chain joins TRBV10-3 to TRBJ1-2; a possible D gene is TRBD1 (5 bases). CDR1 is ENHRY, CDR2 SYGVKD, per germline. The V gene lost 6 bases and the J gene lost 8 bases, with 16 bases spanning the gap. CDR3 length: 13 residues. The CDR3 region is CAIRTGTWDGYTF. The CDR3 DNA reads as TGTGCCATCAGGACGGGTACTTGGGACGGCTACACCTTC.

J is TRBJ2-7 and V is TRBV4-1; 11 bases match TRBD1. The CDR3 runs 15 residues. With V trimmed by 5 bases and J by 2 bases, 5 bases remained unmatched. The germline gives CDR1 MGHRA, CDR2 YSYEKL. CDR3 region: CASSVGQGAAYEQYF. CDR3 sequence (DNA): TGCGCCAGCAGCGTCGGACAGGGGGCCGCCTACGAGCAGTACTTC.

This clone was seen just once. The chain employs TRBV29-1 and TRBJ1-2, with a tentative D call TRBD1 (5 bases). The germline V gene has CDR1 SQVTM and CDR2 ANQGSEA. V lost 0 bases and J 7 bases, leaving 12 bases between the germline ends. The CDR3 totals 13 residues. The CDR3 region has the DNA TGCAGCGTTGAAGACGGCAGGGCGTTTGGCTACACCTTC. Translated, it gives CSVEDGRAFGYTF.

The V and J genes are TRBV19 and TRBJ2-5; a weak D match, TRBD2 (6 bases). Trimming stripped 5 bases from V and 5 bases from J, with 27 bases between. The CDR3 is made up of 18 amino acids. Per the germline V gene, CDR1 is LNHDA and CDR2 is SQIVND (reference sequence). The CDR3 coding sequence is TGTGCCAGTAGTGAGGGACTCTTTGGTCGGCGCCTCAGGGAGACCCAGTACTTC. It encodes CASSEGLFGRRLRETQYF.

The chain is built from TRBV9 and TRBJ2-7; maybe TRBD2 (7 bases). The CDR3 has 15 residues. Germline loops: CDR1 SGDLS, CDR2 YYNGEE. Trimming removed 5 bases from V and 4 bases from J, with 19 bases in between. DNA for the CDR3: TGTGCCAGCAGTCCGCCGGGGGGCGGCGGGTACGAGCAGTACTTC. This encodes CASSPPGGGGYEQYF.

The chain carries TRBV18 and TRBJ2-1; D ambiguous. The V gene lost 3 bases and the J gene lost 6 bases, with 9 bases spanning the gap. This CDR3 comprises 13 residues. Germline CDR1 and CDR2: KGHSH and LQKENI. The chain's CDR3 is CASSPGLLNEQFF. The CDR3 DNA is TGTGCCAGCTCACCCGGGCTACTCAATGAGCAGTTCTTC.

This chain links TRBV5-4 with TRBJ2-7; 7 nucleotides line up with TRBD1. Trimming removed 4 bases from V and 6 bases from J; junction bases left unmatched: 7. The CDR3 has 13 residues. Germline lookup yields CDR1 SGHNT and CDR2 YYREEE (reference sequence). The CDR3 DNA is TGTGCCAGCAGCCCTGAAGGGACAGTCGAGCAGTACTTC. Encoded protein: CASSPEGTVEQYF.

With regard to this clone: A junction end diverges from the germline sequence, so it may reflect a read error. The gene calls are TRBV30 and TRBJ1-3, with unresolved D. The CDR3 sequence is 13 residues long. Looked up from germline, CDR1 is GTSNPN and CDR2 is SVGIG (reference sequence). The CDR3 spells CAGRVNSGNTIYF. The CDR3 DNA reads TGTGCCGGGAGGGTGAACTCTGGAAACACCATATATTTT.

The sample holds one count of this clone. The gene calls are TRBV29-1 and TRBJ1-1; 7 positions agree with TRBD1. The CDR3 has 13 amino acids. Germline CDR1 and CDR2: SQVTM and ANQGSEA. V dropped 7 bases and J dropped 1; count of bases not matched to a gene: 6. The CDR3 region has the DNA TGCAGCGCCGCACAGGGGACGAACACTGAAGCTTTCTTT. Its translation is CSAAQGTNTEAFF.

This rearrangement joins TRBV15 to TRBJ1-5, with D possibly TRBD1 on 5 matching bases. Per the germline V gene, CDR1 is LNHNV and CDR2 is YYDKDF (reference sequence). Trimming removed 3 bases from V and 2 bases from J, with 14 bases in between. The length of the CDR3 is 16 residues. The CDR3 is CATSSTEGTRNQPQHF. CDR3 DNA: TGTGCCACCAGCAGCACAGAGGGGACGCGCAATCAGCCCCAGCATTTT.

This clone appeared a few times. This chain uses TRBV7-9 with TRBJ2-7, with D uncertain. The V gene lost 3 bases and the J gene lost 2 bases, with 5 bases spanning the gap. CDR1 is SEHNR and CDR2 is FQNEAQ in the germline V gene (reference sequence). CDR3 size: 12 residues. Written as DNA, the CDR3 is TGTGCCAGCAGCTTGCAGACCTACGAGCAGTACTTC. Its translation is CASSLQTYEQYF.

The V gene is TRBV21-1, the J gene TRBJ1-1; no check of the table's D call, TRBD1, against the DNA was made. TRBV21-1 is flagged as a pseudogene. The CDR3 is 14 residues long. The CDR3: CASSKDGGQPEAFF. DNA for the CDR3: TGTGCCAGCAGCAAAGATGGGGGACAGCCTGAAGCTTTCTTT.

J is TRBJ1-5 and V is TRBV19; TRBD1 aligns across 7 bases. Germline assignment: CDR1 LNHDA and CDR2 SQIVND (reference sequence). V was pared by 7 bases and J by 6 bases, with 15 bases of the junction left unmatched. This CDR3 is 16 amino acids long. This chain's CDR3 is CASKYRGSRSIQPQHF. The CDR3 nucleotides read TGTGCCAGTAAATACAGGGGCAGTCGGTCAATTCAGCCCCAGCATTTT.

The chain employs TRBV6-5 and TRBJ1-2, with a weak D call TRBD1 (5 bases). The CDR3 has 15 amino acids. V shed 6 bases and J shed 0 bases, with 14 bases lying between them. Germline V gene sequence: CDR1 MNHEY, CDR2 SVGAGI. Here the CDR3 reads CASRNRDATNYGYTF. The CDR3 bases are TGTGCCAGCAGAAACCGGGACGCAACTAACTATGGCTACACCTTC.

J is TRBJ2-3 and V is TRBV7-2; D is perhaps TRBD1 (5 bases). Germline CDR1 SGHTA, CDR2 FQGNSA. The length of the CDR3 is 15 residues. V shed 7 bases and J shed 1 base, with 15 bases lying between them. The CDR3 reads CASKPQGFGTDTQYF. CDR3 bases: TGTGCCAGCAAGCCCCAGGGTTTCGGCACAGATACGCAGTATTTT.

In regard to this clone: Sequence at one end of the junction differs from germline and may be a read error. The V call is TRBV7-7, the J call TRBJ2-1, with D perhaps assigned TRBD1 or TRBD2 (5 bases each). The CDR3 is 15 amino acids. Germline lookup yields CDR1 SSHAT and CDR2 FNYEAQ (reference sequence). CDR3 coding DNA: TGTGCTAGCAGCTTAGGGACGGGCTGGTACAATGAGCAGTTCTTC. Its translation: CASSLGTGWYNEQFF.

The genes are TRBV7-8 and TRBJ1-5; 8 bases line up with TRBD1. This CDR3 contains 15 residues. Germline V gene lookup returns CDR1 SGHVS and CDR2 FQNEAQ. With 3 bases clipped from V and 4 bases from J, the junction kept 5 bases outside the gene matches. The CDR3 loop reads CASSFRTGPNQPQHF. The CDR3 DNA reads as TGTGCCAGCAGCTTCCGGACAGGGCCAAATCAGCCCCAGCATTTT.

This chain uses TRBV6-6 with TRBJ2-1; 8 nucleotides line up with TRBD2. Germline V gives CDR1 MNHNY, CDR2 SVGAGI (reference sequence). Trimming at V came to 6 bases and at J to 7 bases, leaving 11 bases not matched to a gene. This CDR3 is 15 amino acids long. CDR3 DNA: TGTGCCAGCAGCCTTCCCGGGAGGGTTGGGAATGAGCAGTTCTTC. Its translation is CASSLPGRVGNEQFF.

This chain uses TRBV4-3 with TRBJ2-1, with TRBD2 matching 10 bases. CDR1 is LGHNA and CDR2 is YSLEER in the germline V gene. The V and J ends lost 4 bases and 0 bases, in that order; junction bases with no gene match: 3. The CDR3 loop spans 16 amino acids. The CDR3 region has the DNA TGCGCCAGCAGCCTCATAGCGGGAGGCTCCTACAATGAGCAGTTCTTC. It codes for CASSLIAGGSYNEQFF.

This chain links TRBV9 with TRBJ2-5; TRBD1 agrees at 12 bases. The germline gives CDR1 SGDLS, CDR2 YYNGEE. With V trimmed by 3 bases and J by 5 bases, 5 bases remained unmatched. The CDR3 is 15 residues long. CDR3 residues: CASSAGQGARETQYF. The CDR3 DNA sequence: TGTGCCAGCAGCGCGGGACAGGGGGCTCGGGAGACCCAGTACTTC. Complete variable domain (other parts from reference TRBV9 and TRBJ2-5): DSGVTQTPKHLITATGQRVTLRCSPRSGDLSVYWYQQSLDQGLQFLIQYYNGEERAKGNILERFSAQQFPDLHSELNLSSLELGDSALYFCASSAGQGARETQYFGPGTRLLVL.

In its sample, this clone was seen once. The chain recombines TRBV2 with TRBJ2-1, with D perhaps matching TRBD2 (6 bases). The CDR3 is 14 residues long. V lost 7 bases and J 1 base, leaving 11 bases between the germline ends. The germline V gene encodes CDR1 SNHLY and CDR2 FYNNEI. Here the CDR3 DNA reads TGTGCCAGCAATGGGGGGTTATCCTACAATGAGCAGTTCTTC. This translates into CASNGGLSYNEQFF.